This T cell receptor beta chain originates from a study of T cells after posttransplantation cyclophosphamide. The assay was immunoSEQ multiplex PCR, and TCRdb's table has in-frame clones only and misses some. The sample holds about 5,000 clones, about 80% seen once. The junction had 6 bases not matched to a gene; V was cut back by 9 bases and J by 6 bases. Germline CDR1 SGHTA, CDR2 FQGNSA. This CDR3 has 14 amino acids. Cyclophosphamide on days +3 and +4 followed busulfan-fludarabine conditioning and a marrow graft. This material consisted of PBMCs, taken 86 days after allogeneic stem cell transplant with posttransplant cyclophosphamide. The TCR comes from a male patient between 45 and 60 years old who received an allogeneic stem cell transplant from an unrelated donor, was CMV-positive, and had acute GVHD only. Some T cells here may be from the graft donor. This chain connects TRBV7-2 to TRBJ2-1; 12 nucleotides align to TRBD2. Here the CDR3 reads CASWLAGGVNEQFF. The CDR3 region has the DNA TGTGCCAGTTGGCTAGCGGGAGGGGTCAATGAGCAGTTCTTC.